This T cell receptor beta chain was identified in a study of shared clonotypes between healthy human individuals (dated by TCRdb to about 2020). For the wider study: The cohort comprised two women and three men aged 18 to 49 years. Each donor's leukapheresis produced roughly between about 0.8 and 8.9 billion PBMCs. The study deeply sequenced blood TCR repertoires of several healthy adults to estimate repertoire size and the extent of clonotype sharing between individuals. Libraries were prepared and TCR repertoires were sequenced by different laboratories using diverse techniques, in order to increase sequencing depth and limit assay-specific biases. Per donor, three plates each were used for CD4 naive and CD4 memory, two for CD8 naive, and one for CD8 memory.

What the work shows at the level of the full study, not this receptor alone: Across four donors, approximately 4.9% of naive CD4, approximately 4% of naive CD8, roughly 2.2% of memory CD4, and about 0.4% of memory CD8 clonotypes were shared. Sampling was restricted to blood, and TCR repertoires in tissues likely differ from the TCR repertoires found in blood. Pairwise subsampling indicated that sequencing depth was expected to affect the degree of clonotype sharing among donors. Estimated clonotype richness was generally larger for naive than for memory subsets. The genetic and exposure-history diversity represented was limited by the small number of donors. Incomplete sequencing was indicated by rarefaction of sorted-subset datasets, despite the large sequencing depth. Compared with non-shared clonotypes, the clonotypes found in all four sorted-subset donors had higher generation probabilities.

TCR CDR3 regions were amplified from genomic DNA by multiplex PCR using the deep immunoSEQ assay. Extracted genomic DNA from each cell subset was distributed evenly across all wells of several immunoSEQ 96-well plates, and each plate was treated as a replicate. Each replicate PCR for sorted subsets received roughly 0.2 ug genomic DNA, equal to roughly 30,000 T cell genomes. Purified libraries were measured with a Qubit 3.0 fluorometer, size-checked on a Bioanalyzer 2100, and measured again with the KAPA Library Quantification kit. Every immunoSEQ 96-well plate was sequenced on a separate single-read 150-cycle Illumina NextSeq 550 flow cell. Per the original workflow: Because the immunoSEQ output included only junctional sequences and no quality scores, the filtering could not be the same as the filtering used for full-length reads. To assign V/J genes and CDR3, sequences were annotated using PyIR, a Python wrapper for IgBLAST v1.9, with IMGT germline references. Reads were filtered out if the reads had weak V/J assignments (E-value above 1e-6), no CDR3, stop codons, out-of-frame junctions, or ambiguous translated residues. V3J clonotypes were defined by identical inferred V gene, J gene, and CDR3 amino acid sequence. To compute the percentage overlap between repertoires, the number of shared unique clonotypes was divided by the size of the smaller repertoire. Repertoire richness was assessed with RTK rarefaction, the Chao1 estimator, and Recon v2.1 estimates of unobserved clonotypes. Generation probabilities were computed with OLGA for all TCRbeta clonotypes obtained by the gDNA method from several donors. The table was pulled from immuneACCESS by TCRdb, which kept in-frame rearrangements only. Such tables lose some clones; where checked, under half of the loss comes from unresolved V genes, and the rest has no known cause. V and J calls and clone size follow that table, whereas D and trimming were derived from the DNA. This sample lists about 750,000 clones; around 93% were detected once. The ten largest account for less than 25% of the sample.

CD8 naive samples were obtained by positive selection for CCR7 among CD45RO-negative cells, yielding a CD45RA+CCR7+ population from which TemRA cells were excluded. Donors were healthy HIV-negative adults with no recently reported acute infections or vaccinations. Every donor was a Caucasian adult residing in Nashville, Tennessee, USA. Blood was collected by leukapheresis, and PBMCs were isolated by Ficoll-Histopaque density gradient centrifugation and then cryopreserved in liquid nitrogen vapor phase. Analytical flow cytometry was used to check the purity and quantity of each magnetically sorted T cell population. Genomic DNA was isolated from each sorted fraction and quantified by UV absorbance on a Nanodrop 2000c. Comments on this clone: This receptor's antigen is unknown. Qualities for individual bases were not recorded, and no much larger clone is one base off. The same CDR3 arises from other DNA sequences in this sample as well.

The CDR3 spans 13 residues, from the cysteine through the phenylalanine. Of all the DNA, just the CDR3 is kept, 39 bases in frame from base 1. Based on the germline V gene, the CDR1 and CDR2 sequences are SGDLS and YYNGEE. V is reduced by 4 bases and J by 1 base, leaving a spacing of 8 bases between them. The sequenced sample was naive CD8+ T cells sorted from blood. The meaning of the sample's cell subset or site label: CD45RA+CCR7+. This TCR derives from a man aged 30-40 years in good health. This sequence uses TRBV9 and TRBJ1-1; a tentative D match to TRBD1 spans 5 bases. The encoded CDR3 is CASSPGGNTEAFF. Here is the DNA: TGTGCCAGCAGCCCCGGGGGGAACACTGAAGCTTTCTTT.